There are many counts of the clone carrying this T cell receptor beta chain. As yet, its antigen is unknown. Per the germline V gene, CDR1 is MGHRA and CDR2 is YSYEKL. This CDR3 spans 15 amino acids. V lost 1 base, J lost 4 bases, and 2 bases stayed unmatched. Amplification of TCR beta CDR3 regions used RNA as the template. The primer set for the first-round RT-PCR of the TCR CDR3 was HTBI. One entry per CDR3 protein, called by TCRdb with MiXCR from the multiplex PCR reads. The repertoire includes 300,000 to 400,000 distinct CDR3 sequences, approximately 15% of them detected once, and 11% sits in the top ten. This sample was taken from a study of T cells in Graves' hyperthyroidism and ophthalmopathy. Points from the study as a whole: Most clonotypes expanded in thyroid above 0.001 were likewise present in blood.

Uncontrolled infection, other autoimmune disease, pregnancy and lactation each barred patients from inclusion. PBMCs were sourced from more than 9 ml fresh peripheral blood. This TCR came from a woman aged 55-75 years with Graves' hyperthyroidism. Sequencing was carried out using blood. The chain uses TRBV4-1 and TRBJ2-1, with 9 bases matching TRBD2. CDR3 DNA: TGCGCCAGCAGCCAAGGCGCGGGAGGGTACAATGAGCAGTTCTTC. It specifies CASSQGAGGYNEQFF.